Presented here are 25 T cell receptor beta chains from one specimen sequenced in a study of lymphopenia after photon versus proton radiotherapy. Method: immunoSEQ multiplex PCR; TCRdb's copy keeps in-frame clones and lacks some. The repertoire has more than 45,000 clones, roughly 80% of them found once; the top ten carry around 1.9%. This sample comprised peripheral blood, obtained from a patient treated with proton-based radiotherapy. Every receptor here comes from a man aged 55-75 years with pancreatic cancer.

This chain uses TRBV11-1 with TRBJ2-4; 13 bases are shared with TRBD2. Per germline, CDR1 SGHAT and CDR2 FQDESV (reference sequence). The CDR3 is made up of 18 amino acids. V lost 5 bases, J lost 1 base, and 8 bases stayed unmatched. The CDR3 DNA is TGTGCCAGCAGCCTAAGGACTAGCGGGAGTCTGGCCAAAAACATTCAGTACTTC. It translates to CASSLRTSGSLAKNIQYF.

The rearrangement uses TRBV7-2 and TRBJ1-2; D not certain. The CDR3 contains 14 residues. V was trimmed by 5 bases and J by 2 bases, leaving 12 bases between them. Germline CDR1 and CDR2: SGHTA and FQGNSA. CDR3 sequence reads: CASSISGGNYGYTF. The CDR3 DNA is TGTGCCAGCAGCATAAGTGGTGGGAACTATGGCTACACCTTC. Variable domain in full (rest from reference TRBV7-2 and TRBJ1-2): GAGVSQSPSNKVTEKGKDVELRCDPISGHTALYWYRQSLGQGLEFLIYFQGNSAPDKSGLPSDRFSAERTGGSVSTLTIQRTQQEDSAVYLCASSISGGNYGYTFGSGTRLTVV.

This clone was picked up one time. The chain's CDR3 is CASGDGLAGYEQYF. CDR3 nucleotide sequence: TGTGCCAGCGGCGATGGACTAGCGGGCTACGAGCAGTACTTC. The chain is built from TRBV2 and TRBJ2-7; 11 nucleotides match TRBD2. The CDR3 loop spans 14 amino acids. Germline V gives CDR1 SNHLY, CDR2 FYNNEI. V shed 8 bases, J shed 3 bases, and the junction held 6 bases outside the gene matches.

The chain employs TRBV5-1 and TRBJ2-2, with TRBD1 identical over 10 bases. The trim removed 4 bases at V and 4 bases at J, leaving 7 bases unmatched. Germline CDR1 is SGHRS and CDR2 is YFSETQ. CDR3 length: 16 amino acids. This CDR3 is CASSVGQGGVTGELFF. DNA of the CDR3: TGCGCCAGCAGCGTCGGACAGGGGGGAGTCACCGGGGAGCTGTTTTTT. The whole variable domain, remainder taken from reference TRBV5-1 and TRBJ2-2, is KAGVTQTPRYLIKTRGQQVTLSCSPISGHRSVSWYQQTPGQGLQFLFEYFSETQRNKGNFPGRFSGRQFSNSRSEMNVSTLELGDSALYLCASSVGQGGVTGELFFGEGSRLTVL.

The chain employs TRBV27 and TRBJ2-3; 12 nucleotides align to TRBD2. V shed 6 bases, J shed 0 bases, and the junction held 4 bases outside the gene matches. The CDR3 spans 16 residues. The germline gives CDR1 MNHEY, CDR2 SMNVEV (reference sequence). The CDR3 spells CASRLAGGSSTDTQYF. As DNA, the CDR3 is TGTGCCAGCAGACTAGCGGGAGGTTCTAGCACAGATACGCAGTATTTT.

The gene calls are TRBV13 and TRBJ1-4, with TRBD1 as a possible D gene (5 bases). There are 14 residues in the CDR3. Trimming shortened V by 2 bases and J by 8 bases, and 12 bases separated the two germline ends. CDR1 PRHDT and CDR2 FYEKMQ come from the germline V gene (reference sequence). The CDR3 spells CASSLMGDGEKLFF. CDR3 sequence (DNA): TGTGCCAGCAGCTTAATGGGGGACGGGGAAAAACTGTTTTTT.

V usage is TRBV18 and J usage is TRBJ2-1; D not certain. V lost 2 bases and J lost 8, with 10 bases in between. The CDR3 runs 13 residues. Germline V lookup: CDR1 KGHSH, CDR2 LQKENI. Here the CDR3 reads CASSPNINYEQFF. CDR3 sequence (DNA): TGTGCCAGCTCACCAAATATAAACTATGAGCAGTTCTTC.

The chain uses TRBV2 and TRBJ2-4; a weak D match, TRBD1 (6 bases). The CDR3 consists of 15 residues. CDR1 is SNHLY, CDR2 FYNNEI, per germline. Trimming pared 6 bases from V and 0 bases from J, leaving 12 bases between. CDR3 DNA sequence: TGTGCCAGCAGCCCAGACAGGTTAGCCAAAAACATTCAGTACTTC. Residues: CASSPDRLAKNIQYF. Full variable domain (rest looked up from reference TRBV2 and TRBJ2-4): EPEVTQTPSHQVTQMGQEVILRCVPISNHLYFYWYRQILGQKVEFLVSFYNNEISEKSEIFDDQFSVERPDGSNFTLKIRSTKLEDSAMYFCASSPDRLAKNIQYFGAGTRLSVL.

The chain combines TRBV30 with TRBJ2-3; D is possibly TRBD1 (6 bases). This CDR3 comprises 14 residues. Germline V gene lookup returns CDR1 GTSNPN and CDR2 SVGIG (reference sequence). The V end was cut by 8 bases, the J end by 2 bases, with 17 bases between. In DNA form, the CDR3 reads TGTGCCGGCAAACACGGACAGAACACAGATACGCAGTATTTT. Its translation: CAGKHGQNTDTQYF.

This chain connects TRBV7-9 to TRBJ1-2, with 7 bases matching TRBD1. Trimming at V came to 6 bases and at J to 8 bases, leaving 12 bases not matched to a gene. The CDR3 covers 14 residues. Germline lookup yields CDR1 SEHNR and CDR2 FQNEAQ (reference sequence). CDR3 loop: CASRGRQGKFGYTF. The CDR3 DNA reads as TGTGCCAGCAGGGGTCGACAGGGAAAATTCGGCTACACCTTC.

The chain carries TRBV18 and TRBJ1-3; D possibly corresponds to TRBD1 (5 bases). CDR1 is KGHSH, CDR2 LQKENI, per germline. This CDR3 spans 13 amino acids. Trimming removed 8 bases from V and 4 bases from J, with 12 bases in between. CDR3 nucleotides: TGTGCCAGCGGGACTCAGGGCGGAAACACCATATATTTT. Encoded protein: CASGTQGGNTIYF. Looking up the rest from reference TRBV18 and TRBJ1-3 gives the full variable domain: NAGVMQNPRHLVRRRGQEARLRCSPMKGHSHVYWYRQLPEEGLKFMVYLQKENIIDESGMPKERFSAEFPKEGPSILRIQQVVRGDSAAYFCASGTQGGNTIYFGEGSWLTVV.

The chain recombines TRBV15 with TRBJ1-1; TRBD1 matches at 7 bases. The CDR3 contains 15 residues. Germline V lookup: CDR1 LNHNV, CDR2 YYDKDF (reference sequence). The V and J ends lost 5 bases and 0 bases, in that order; junction bases with no gene match: 6. The CDR3 DNA reads TGTGCCACCAGCCCGAAAGGGGGCATGAACACTGAAGCTTTCTTT. Translated, it gives CATSPKGGMNTEAFF.

This clone was counted a few times. The chain employs TRBV6-5 and TRBJ2-1; 14 bases line up with TRBD2. V dropped 5 bases and J dropped 15; count of bases not matched to a gene: 9. Germline CDR1 is MNHEY and CDR2 is SVGAGI. This CDR3 region has 14 residues. CDR3 region: CASSKTGTSGSLFF. CDR3 in DNA: TGTGCCAGCAGTAAGACAGGGACTAGCGGGAGCCTGTTCTTC.

This chain connects TRBV28 to TRBJ2-1; D not resolved. The CDR3 totals 13 residues. The germline CDR1 and CDR2 sequences are MDHEN and SYDVKM. Deletions cut 1 base from V and 5 bases from J, with 6 bases between. The CDR3 loop reads CASSLSPNNEQFF. DNA for the CDR3: TGTGCCAGCAGTTTATCTCCCAACAATGAGCAGTTCTTC.

J is TRBJ1-2 and V is TRBV5-6; no clear D. From germline, CDR1 is SGHDT and CDR2 YYEEEE. The CDR3 is 13 amino acids. V was shortened by 6 bases and J by 4 bases, with 13 bases between the two germline ends. The CDR3 protein is CASTLRPPYGYTF. The CDR3 nucleotides are TGTGCCAGCACCCTAAGACCCCCCTATGGCTACACCTTC. The whole variable domain, filled in from reference TRBV5-6 and TRBJ1-2, reads DAGVTQSPTHLIKTRGQQVTLRCSPKSGHDTVSWYQQALGQGPQFIFQYYEEEERQRGNFPDRFSGHQFPNYSSELNVNALLLGDSALYLCASTLRPPYGYTFGSGTRLTVV.

The J gene is TRBJ1-4, the V gene TRBV6-5; the match to TRBD1 covers 10 bases. V was pared by 5 bases and J by 5 bases, with 2 bases of the junction left unmatched. The CDR3 consists of 14 residues. Germline CDR1 MNHEY, CDR2 SVGAGI. In DNA, the CDR3 is TGTGCCAGCAGTGACAGGGGGCAGAATGAAAAACTGTTTTTT. It encodes CASSDRGQNEKLFF.

V is TRBV2 and J is TRBJ2-7, with TRBD2 identical over 11 bases. This CDR3 comprises 14 residues. Germline CDR1 and CDR2: SNHLY and FYNNEI. J was trimmed by 3 bases and V by 7 bases; bases with no gene match: 5. Here the CDR3 reads CASIGTSGGYEQYF. As DNA, the CDR3 is TGTGCCAGCATCGGGACTAGCGGAGGCTACGAGCAGTACTTC.

This clone showed up just a few times. This sequence joins TRBV27 and TRBJ2-5, with 7 nucleotides matching TRBD1. V was clipped by 2 bases and J by 1 base; unmatched bases: 4. Germline V lookup: CDR1 MNHEY, CDR2 SMNVEV (reference sequence). The CDR3 has 15 residues. CDR3 region: CASSLTWDSQETQYF. The CDR3 region has the DNA TGTGCCAGCAGTTTAACCTGGGACAGCCAAGAGACCCAGTACTTC.

The chain uses TRBV23-1 and TRBJ2-3, with D maybe TRBD1 (6 bases). TRBV23-1 is reported as an ORF; its role is uncertain. The CDR3 length is 17 residues. The ends were cut back, 0 bases at V and 2 bases at J, with 15 bases in the middle. CDR3 nucleotides: TGCGCCAGCAGTCAATCCCCTCAGGACAGACTCACAGATACGCAGTATTTT. Protein sequence: CASSQSPQDRLTDTQYF.

The chain combines TRBV7-9 with TRBJ2-1; D is ambiguous. Trimming shortened V by 5 bases and J by 9 bases, and 8 bases separated the two germline ends. The CDR3 contains 11 residues. Germline V gene data show CDR1 as SEHNR and CDR2 as FQNEAQ (reference sequence). In DNA form, the CDR3 reads TGTGCCAGCAGCCCCGATTCTGAGCAGTTCTTC. This gives the protein CASSPDSEQFF.

A word on this clone: Different DNA sequences within this sample yield the same CDR3. The rearrangement links TRBV5-1 to TRBJ2-1; D is undetermined. There are 16 residues in the CDR3. Trimming shortened V by 0 bases and J by 0 bases, and 10 bases separated the two germline ends. Germline loops: CDR1 SGHRS, CDR2 YFSETQ. CDR3 amino acids: CASSLGGLSSYNEQFF. CDR3 nucleotides: TGCGCCAGCAGCTTGGGTGGGCTAAGCTCCTACAATGAGCAGTTCTTC.

In its sample, this clone was seen once. The rearrangement joins TRBV30 to TRBJ1-2; D unclear. The CDR3 extends over 14 amino acids. The germline CDR1 and CDR2 sequences are GTSNPN and SVGIG (reference sequence). Trimming stripped 0 bases from V and 8 bases from J, with 16 bases between. The CDR3 reads CAWSVTLGSGGYTF. The CDR3, as DNA: TGTGCCTGGAGTGTAACATTGGGGAGTGGCGGCTACACCTTC.

This clone was detected only a few times. This chain connects TRBV11-2 to TRBJ2-1; 11 bases match TRBD1. Germline assignment: CDR1 SGHAT and CDR2 FQNNGV. Unmatched junction bases numbered 8, after V lost 4 bases and J lost 6 bases. This CDR3 has 16 residues. CDR3 loop: CASSSGQGASGNEQFF. As DNA, the CDR3 is TGTGCCAGCAGCTCAGGACAGGGGGCAAGCGGCAATGAGCAGTTCTTC.

The chain joins TRBV28 to TRBJ2-3; tentatively, D is TRBD2 (7 bases). Trimming shortened V by 3 bases and J by 9 bases, and 16 bases separated the two germline ends. There are 14 residues in the CDR3. The germline CDR1 and CDR2 sequences are MDHEN and SYDVKM. The CDR3 DNA sequence: TGTGCCAGCAGTTTTTTGGGGGGGCCGGGCACGCAGTATTTT. It encodes CASSFLGGPGTQYF.

This chain joins TRBV11-3 and TRBJ1-2; D may be TRBD1 (5 bases). The germline CDR1 and CDR2 sequences are SGHNT and YENEEA. V lost 8 bases, J lost 2 bases, and 21 bases lay in between. The CDR3 is made up of 16 amino acids. In nucleotides, the CDR3 is TGTGCCAGCGCGGGACTAGGGACCTTGTCCAACTATGGCTACACCTTC. It translates to CASAGLGTLSNYGYTF.